Sequencing of this T cell receptor (beta chain) was carried out in a study of shared clonotypes between healthy human individuals. On the study more broadly: Three plates each covered CD4 naive and memory; CD8 naive two, CD8 memory one. Study-wide points: It was expected that sequencing depth would affect clonotype sharing among donors.

This clone was detected only a few times. Its antigen is not identified. This same CDR3 is encoded by further DNA sequences in the sample. Assay execution proceeded at the deep level. Across several immunoSEQ plates, the genomic DNA of each subset was split evenly. Repertoires were generated with immunoSEQ multiplex PCR, while TCRdb's copy carries only in-frame clones and drops some. The data contain over 950,000 clones, 60% to 85% of them seen just once; the ten biggest clones take up roughly 0.83%. V lost 1 base and J lost 0, with 7 bases in between. The CDR3 contains 15 residues. CDR1 is SGHTA and CDR2 is FQGNSA in the germline V gene.

Sequencing was done on a sample of memory CD4+ T cells from PBMCs. This sample's subset: CD45RA-negative fraction. The V call is TRBV7-2, the J call TRBJ1-3; D remains unclear. The receptor was derived from a man aged 18 to 29 in good health. Some clones in this sample may be carry-over from other donors' samples. CDR3 nucleotide sequence: TGTGCCAGCAGCTTAGGAGGCTTCTCTGGAAACACCATATATTTT. Its translation is CASSLGGFSGNTIYF. The full variable domain, completed using reference TRBV7-2 and TRBJ1-3, is GAGVSQSPSNKVTEKGKDVELRCDPISGHTALYWYRQSLGQGLEFLIYFQGNSAPDKSGLPSDRFSAERTGGSVSTLTIQRTQQEDSAVYLCASSLGGFSGNTIYFGEGSWLTVV.